This TCR beta chain was profiled in a study of beta chain features in type 1 diabetes. About this clone itself: Its antigen is not known.

cDNA synthesis used the whole RNA isolate, giving expressed TCRB sequences. Assay: immunoSEQ multiplex PCR; the TCRdb copy retains only in-frame clones and omits some. The repertoire holds under 900,000 clones, with around a sixth as singletons. CDR1 is SGHTA, CDR2 FQGNSA, per germline. This CDR3 is built from 16 residues. The V and J ends lost 3 bases and 3 bases respectively, with 17 bases between them. Study-level findings and limits: Possibly, sequencing cDNA over-represented cells that had high TCR expression levels.

The rearrangement uses TRBV7-2 and TRBJ2-5; D is ambiguous. The specimen sequenced was naive CD4+ T cells from blood. This sequence was found in a woman between 18 and 30 years old in good health. The CDR3 reads CASSFGRLVRKETQYF. CDR3 DNA sequence: TGTGCCAGCAGCTTCGGGCGATTGGTACGGAAAGAGACCCAGTACTTC.